The next 7 T cell receptor beta chains were all read from a single sample in a study of T-cell reconstitution after alpha-beta-depleted transplantation in children. Unique molecular identifiers were used in preparing the TCRbeta library. Via MiXCR, TCRdb re-called the PCR reads, giving one row per CDR3 protein. This table has fewer than 250,000 distinct CDR3 sequences, 6.5% to 10% appearing once. Sequencing was performed on PBMCs, mostly from graft donor cells, taken 180 days after TCRalphabeta/CD19-depleted stem cell transplant. These receptors originate from a male patient younger than 18 who had a stem cell transplant for acute lymphoblastic leukemia, so the T cells may come from the graft donor.

The rearrangement uses TRBV20-1 and TRBJ2-3, with D maybe TRBD2 (5 bases). V was pared by 2 bases and J by 1 base, with 10 bases between. Looked up from germline, CDR1 is DFQATT and CDR2 is SNEGSKA (reference sequence). There are 14 residues in the CDR3. The CDR3 nucleotides are TGCAGTGCTAGATCCTGGGAGCGCACAGATACGCAGTATTTT. It codes for CSARSWERTDTQYF.

The gene calls are TRBV5-6 and TRBJ2-7; 12 bases line up with TRBD1. The CDR3 length is 15 residues. In germline, CDR1 is SGHDT, CDR2 YYEEEE. V shed 4 bases and J 7 bases; nucleotides not matched to a gene: 9. CDR3: CASSPLGQGAREQYF. The CDR3 DNA sequence: TGTGCCAGCAGCCCCTTGGGACAGGGGGCACGGGAGCAGTACTTC. The entire variable domain, with the rest obtained from reference TRBV5-6 and TRBJ2-7, is as follows: DAGVTQSPTHLIKTRGQQVTLRCSPKSGHDTVSWYQQALGQGPQFIFQYYEEEERQRGNFPDRFSGHQFPNYSSELNVNALLLGDSALYLCASSPLGQGAREQYFGPGTRLTVT.

The table lists this clonotype with many counts. The chain uses TRBV4-1 and TRBJ1-1; tentatively, D is TRBD1 (6 bases). Looked up from germline, CDR1 is MGHRA and CDR2 is YSYEKL. V was cut by 4 bases and J by 8 bases, with 17 bases left in between. The CDR3 contains 14 residues. The CDR3 reads CASSREGQSEEAFF. The CDR3 coding sequence is TGCGCCAGCAGCCGAGAAGGACAGTCAGAGGAAGCTTTCTTT.

At least ten counts were recorded for this clonotype. The chain's CDR3 is CASSYRGDQETQYF. The CDR3 DNA is TGTGCCAGCAGCTACCGGGGGGACCAAGAGACCCAGTACTTC. This chain joins TRBV7-2 and TRBJ2-5; 7 bases align to TRBD2. CDR3 length: 14 amino acids. Germline lookup yields CDR1 SGHTA and CDR2 FQGNSA. V lost 4 bases to trimming and J lost 0 bases; unmatched junction nucleotides: 2.

This clonotype was seen ten or more times. This chain links TRBV27 with TRBJ2-4, with D uncertain. V was shortened by 6 bases and J by 0 bases, with 12 bases between the two germline ends. The CDR3 is made up of 15 amino acids. Germline V gene sequence: CDR1 MNHEY, CDR2 SMNVEV (reference sequence). CDR3 DNA sequence: TGTGCCAGCAGAAACAGCGTGTTAGCCAAAAACATTCAGTACTTC. It is translated as CASRNSVLAKNIQYF.

This clonotype was counted at least ten times. CDR3 amino acids: CASRPFPNTEAFF. DNA for the CDR3: TGTGCCAGCAGGCCATTCCCGAACACTGAAGCTTTCTTT. This chain links TRBV28 with TRBJ1-1; D is ambiguous. In germline, CDR1 is MDHEN, CDR2 SYDVKM. Trimming removed 6 bases from V and 1 base from J, with 9 bases in between. There are 13 residues in the CDR3.

This clonotype showed up many times. The chain uses TRBV5-1 and TRBJ2-7; the match to TRBD2 covers 8 bases. The V gene end was trimmed by 3 bases and the J gene end by 0 bases; junction bases not matched to a gene: 5. Germline V gene lookup returns CDR1 SGHRS and CDR2 YFSETQ. This CDR3 spans 15 amino acids. In nucleotides, the CDR3 is TGCGCCAGCAGCTCCCCCGCGGGAGGCTCCTACGAGCAGTACTTC. It translates to CASSSPAGGSYEQYF.